The sequence of this T cell receptor (beta chain) was determined in a study of shared clonotypes between healthy human individuals. The CDR3 totals 15 residues. V was shortened by 2 bases and J by 2 bases, with 13 bases between the two germline ends. The V gene's germline CDR1 is MNHNS and CDR2 SASEGT. Worth noting for this clone: Its target is unknown.

Study-level results: Blood was the only sampled material, and tissue repertoires likely differ.

An assay was performed, and its level was deep. Around 32,000 T cell genomes (approximately 300 ng DNA) went into each PBMC replicate. The method was immunoSEQ multiplex PCR; TCRdb's version includes in-frame clones alone and lacks a portion of them. The profile shows 450,000 to 500,000 clones, less than 80% of them singletons. Sample: PBMCs. The sequence came from a woman between 40 and 50 years old in good health. Some clones in this sample may be carry-over from other donors' samples. The chain couples TRBV6-1 to TRBJ2-7; no definite D call. The CDR3 loop reads CASSESPTSAYEQYF. In DNA form, the CDR3 reads TGTGCCAGCAGTGAATCGCCCACCTCGGCCTACGAGCAGTACTTC.